Listed below are T cell receptor beta chains from one sample, sequenced in a study of technical replicates of blood from several donors. TCRdb keeps only in-frame clones here, not all; method: immunoSEQ multiplex PCR. The data contain 70,000 to 85,000 clones, roughly 96% of them seen just once; the ten biggest clones take up roughly 0.24%. Sequenced material: T cells isolated from PBMCs. The receptors here all came from a human donor in good health. The CDR3 runs from the conserved cysteine through the conserved F or W. A D gene is named only where the DNA matches it firmly. Clone sizes are given selectively: once, few, many, or a class where the clone is expanded.

D gene | clone size | J gene | V gene | CDR3 protein | CDR3 DNA
NA | NA | TRBJ1-1 | TRBV27 | CASNNIPDRGASNTEAFF | TGTGCCAGCAATAATATCCCCGACCGGGGGGCGTCGAACACTGAAGCTTTCTTT
TRBD2 | NA | TRBJ2-3 | TRBV6-5 | CASMLGGGGADTQYF | TGTGCCAGCATGTTGGGCGGGGGAGGGGCAGATACGCAGTATTTT
NA | NA | TRBJ2-2 | TRBV14 | CASSQFLGAANTGELFF | TGTGCCAGCAGTCAATTTCTGGGGGCAGCTAACACCGGGGAGCTGTTTTTT
NA | NA | TRBJ1-5 | TRBV7-9 | CASSFAGTQSNQPQHF | TGTGCCAGCAGCTTCGCCGGGACACAAAGCAATCAGCCCCAGCATTTT
NA | once | TRBJ2-1 | TRBV6-4 | CASSPLAASSYNEQFF | TGTGCCAGCAGTCCTTTAGCGGCTAGCTCCTACAATGAGCAGTTCTTC
TRBD2 | NA | TRBJ2-5 | TRBV4-1 | CASSQVRLGSGGAPETQYF | TGCGCCAGCAGCCAAGTACGGTTGGGTAGCGGGGGGGCCCCAGAGACCCAGTACTTC
NA | NA | TRBJ2-2 | TRBV6-5 | CASSYRGNTGELFF | TGTGCCAGCAGTTACCGGGGAAACACCGGGGAGCTGTTTTTT
TRBD2 | NA | TRBJ2-2 | TRBV14 | CASSQHGLAASGELFF | TGTGCCAGCAGCCAACATGGCCTAGCGGCGTCCGGGGAGCTGTTTTTT
NA | NA | TRBJ2-7 | TRBV9 | CASSPEWDIYEQYF | TGTGCCAGCAGCCCTGAATGGGACATCTACGAGCAGTACTTC
TRBD2 | NA | TRBJ2-3 | TRBV13 | CASSLGLAGGPKDTQYF | TGTGCCAGCAGCTTAGGATTAGCGGGGGGGCCAAAAGATACGCAGTATTTT